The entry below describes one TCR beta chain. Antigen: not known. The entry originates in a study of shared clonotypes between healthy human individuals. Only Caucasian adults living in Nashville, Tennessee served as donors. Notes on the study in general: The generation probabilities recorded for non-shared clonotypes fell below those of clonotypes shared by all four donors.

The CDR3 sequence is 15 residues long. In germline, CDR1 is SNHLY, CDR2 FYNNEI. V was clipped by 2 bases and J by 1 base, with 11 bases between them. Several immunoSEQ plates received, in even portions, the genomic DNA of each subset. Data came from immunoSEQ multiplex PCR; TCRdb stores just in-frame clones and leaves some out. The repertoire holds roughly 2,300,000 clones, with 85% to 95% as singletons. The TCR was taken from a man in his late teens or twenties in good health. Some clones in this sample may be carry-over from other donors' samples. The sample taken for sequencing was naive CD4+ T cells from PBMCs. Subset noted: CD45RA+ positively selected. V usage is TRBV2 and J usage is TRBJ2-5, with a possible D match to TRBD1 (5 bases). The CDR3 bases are TGTGCCAGCAGTGAACAGGGCTTGGCCCAAGAGACCCAGTACTTC. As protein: CASSEQGLAQETQYF.